Listed below are T cell receptor beta chains from one sample, sequenced in a study of T cell repertoires in cytomegalovirus infection. TCRdb processed the reads anew with MiXCR; each CDR3 protein has one entry. Among 200,000 to 250,000 distinct CDR3 sequences listed, 12% were seen once. What was sequenced was PBMCs. These receptors came from a human donor in good health (CMV status not recorded). Some clones in this sample may be carry-over from other donors' samples. Both conserved end residues are part of each CDR3. Each record gives: clone size, D gene, V gene, J gene, CDR3 length, CDR3 protein, CDR3 DNA. D genes are given only for firm matches. Rows give clone size only sometimes, using once, few, many, or a class for an expanded clone.

many	NA	TRBV7-2	TRBJ2-1	13	CASSLVNVNEQFF	TGTGCCAGCAGCTTAGTTAATGTGAATGAGCAGTTCTTC
many	TRBD1	TRBV6-6	TRBJ1-2	15	CASKASGQGDYGYTF	TGTGCCAGCAAAGCATCTGGACAGGGGGACTATGGCTACACCTTC
many	NA	TRBV6-6	TRBJ2-7	14	CASSYSWDSYEQYF	TGTGCCAGCAGTTACTCGTGGGACTCCTACGAGCAGTACTTC
many	NA	TRBV28	TRBJ1-2	14	CASTQGGPLYGYTF	TGTGCCAGCACCCAAGGTGGGCCTCTTTATGGCTACACCTTC
many	NA	TRBV28	TRBJ2-2	14	CASSLDWEAGELFF	TGTGCCAGCAGTCTCGACTGGGAAGCCGGGGAGCTGTTTTTT
NA	NA	TRBV5-5	TRBJ1-2	15	CASRAPGTANYGYTF	TGTGCCAGCAGGGCCCCCGGGACGGCTAACTATGGCTACACCTTC
many	TRBD2	TRBV7-2	TRBJ2-7	17	CASSLSPSGRAAYEQYF	TGTGCCAGCAGCTTAAGTCCGAGCGGGAGGGCCGCGTACGAGCAGTACTTC
many	TRBD1	TRBV6-2/TRBV6-3	TRBJ2-3	15	CASSSRTGRGDTQYF	TGTGCCAGCAGTTCCCGGACAGGTCGGGGAGATACGCAGTATTTT
many	TRBD2	TRBV7-2	TRBJ2-3	17	CASSLKLAGVSADTQYF	TGTGCCAGCAGCTTAAAGTTAGCGGGAGTCAGCGCAGATACGCAGTATTTT
many	NA	TRBV19	TRBJ2-1	15	CASSIGTGSYNEQFF	TGTGCCAGTAGTATAGGGACGGGCTCCTACAATGAGCAGTTCTTC
many	NA	TRBV7-2	TRBJ1-1	15	CASSSPGGRRTEAFF	TGTGCCAGCAGCTCTCCGGGGGGGCGCCGGACTGAAGCTTTCTTT
NA	NA	TRBV2	TRBJ2-7	11	CASSPEGRQYF	TGTGCCAGCAGTCCAGAGGGACGGCAGTACTTC
many	NA	TRBV19	TRBJ1-4	17	CASSSRWEAEQYEKLFF	TGTGCCAGTAGTTCCCGGTGGGAGGCAGAGCAATATGAAAAACTGTTTTTT
many	TRBD1	TRBV7-3	TRBJ1-1	15	CASRAPGQGDTEAFF	TGTGCCAGCAGGGCGCCGGGACAGGGCGACACTGAAGCTTTCTTT
few	NA	TRBV3-1	TRBJ2-7	13	CASSHGVSYEQYF	TGTGCCAGCAGCCACGGGGTCTCCTACGAGCAGTACTTC
many	TRBD1	TRBV11-2	TRBJ1-5	15	CASSVGTGDSQPQHF	TGTGCCAGCAGCGTCGGGACAGGGGATAGTCAGCCCCAGCATTTT
NA	NA	TRBV12-3/TRBV12-4	TRBJ1-2	18	CASSLAGTARDPRYGYTF	TGTGCCAGCAGTTTAGCGGGAACAGCGCGAGACCCCCGCTATGGCTACACCTTC
many	NA	TRBV7-2	TRBJ2-5	14	CASRGSRPEETQYF	TGTGCCAGCAGAGGGTCGAGGCCGGAAGAGACCCAGTACTTC
few	NA	TRBV15	TRBJ1-1	12	CATSRDDTEAFF	TGTGCCACCAGCAGAGACGACACTGAAGCTTTCTTT
many	TRBD2	TRBV28	TRBJ2-7	18	CASSMTSGRAESSYEQYF	TGTGCCAGCAGTATGACTAGCGGGAGGGCAGAGAGCTCCTACGAGCAGTACTTC
many	NA	TRBV11-3	TRBJ2-5	15	CASSRGWDAQETQYF	TGTGCCAGCTCCAGGGGCTGGGACGCCCAAGAGACCCAGTACTTC
many	TRBD2	TRBV7-3	TRBJ2-7	15	CASSREASGIHEQYF	TGTGCCAGCAGCCGTGAAGCTAGCGGTATCCACGAGCAGTACTTC
many	NA	TRBV7-3	TRBJ1-1	16	CASSLNGGEMNTEAFF	TGTGCCAGCAGCTTAAATGGTGGGGAAATGAACACTGAAGCTTTCTTT
many	TRBD2	TRBV7-9	TRBJ2-3	15	CASSPSGGVTDTQYF	TGTGCCAGCAGCCCTAGCGGAGGGGTCACAGATACGCAGTATTTT
few	TRBD1	TRBV2	TRBJ2-7	14	CASRLDRVPYEQYF	TGTGCCAGCAGGCTTGACAGGGTCCCCTACGAGCAGTACTTC
few	NA	TRBV9	TRBJ2-7	14	CASSVGRGTYEQYF	TGTGCCAGCAGCGTAGGGAGGGGTACCTACGAGCAGTACTTC
few	TRBD1	TRBV5-1	TRBJ1-1	15	CASSLDRGRYTEAFF	TGCGCCAGCAGCTTGGACAGGGGGCGTTACACTGAAGCTTTCTTT
many	NA	TRBV7-2	TRBJ1-5	16	CASSLRLHNLYQPQHF	TGTGCCAGCAGCTTACGGCTACATAACTTGTATCAGCCCCAGCATTTT
many	NA	TRBV7-9	TRBJ2-1	12	CASSPDLGEQFF	TGTGCCAGCAGCCCCGACCTTGGTGAGCAGTTCTTC
NA	TRBD2	TRBV5-1	TRBJ2-7	19	CASSLRVPSLAGEFHEQYF	TGCGCCAGCAGCTTGCGGGTCCCTTCCTTAGCGGGAGAGTTCCACGAGCAGTACTTC
many	TRBD2	TRBV28	TRBJ2-3	15	CASSFLSGGRDTQYF	TGTGCCAGCAGTTTTCTCAGCGGGGGGCGGGATACGCAGTATTTT
few	TRBD1	TRBV2	TRBJ1-6	18	CASSSSPGQGPSNSPLHF	TGTGCCAGCAGCTCCTCCCCGGGACAGGGCCCCTCGAATTCACCCCTCCACTTT
many	NA	TRBV19	TRBJ2-1	16	CASSIEGRGGWNEQFF	TGTGCCAGTAGTATAGAGGGCAGGGGGGGTTGGAATGAGCAGTTCTTC
many	NA	TRBV5-6	TRBJ1-1	16	CASSGLGRVMNTEAFF	TGTGCCAGCAGCGGCCTTGGCAGGGTTATGAACACTGAAGCTTTCTTT
NA	NA	TRBV9	TRBJ2-5	13	CASSVEGKETQYF	TGTGCCAGCAGCGTAGAGGGGAAAGAGACCCAGTACTTC
NA	NA	TRBV30	TRBJ1-5	13	CAYGTSGNQPQHF	TGTGCCTACGGGACCTCCGGCAATCAGCCCCAGCATTTT
many	NA	TRBV7-3	TRBJ2-2	17	CASSLNELDLGTGELFF	TGTGCCAGCAGCTTAAACGAGTTGGATTTAGGGACCGGGGAGCTGTTTTTT
few	TRBD1	TRBV10-3	TRBJ2-5	13	CAIRTGGQETQYF	TGTGCCATCAGGACAGGGGGCCAAGAGACCCAGTACTTC
NA	NA	TRBV6-6	TRBJ2-7	14	CATKAEGLADEQYF	TGTGCCACCAAAGCGGAGGGGTTGGCCGACGAGCAGTACTTC
few	NA	TRBV7-9	TRBJ1-1	16	CASSSDRLGRGPEAFF	TGTGCCAGCAGCAGCGACCGCTTAGGGAGGGGACCTGAAGCTTTCTTT
few	TRBD2	TRBV20-1	TRBJ2-5	15	CSASWASGASETQYF	TGCAGTGCTAGTTGGGCTAGCGGGGCCTCAGAGACCCAGTACTTC
few	TRBD2	TRBV4-1	TRBJ2-3	16	CASRSRTSGVEDTQYF	TGCGCCAGCAGATCAAGGACTAGCGGGGTGGAAGATACGCAGTATTTT
few	NA	TRBV29-1	TRBJ1-1	12	CSVEAGDTEAFF	TGCAGCGTTGAGGCGGGGGACACTGAAGCTTTCTTT
many	NA	TRBV7-8	TRBJ1-1	16	CASSLVKAGLNTEAFF	TGTGCCAGCAGCTTAGTGAAGGCAGGACTGAACACTGAAGCTTTCTTT
many	NA	TRBV5-1	TRBJ1-1	15	CASSLEAGGSTEAFF	TGCGCCAGCAGCTTGGAAGCCGGGGGTAGCACTGAAGCTTTCTTT
many	TRBD1	TRBV6-5	TRBJ1-1	16	CASSLGQGFMNTEAFF	TGTGCCAGCAGCCTAGGACAGGGGTTTATGAACACTGAAGCTTTCTTT
many	TRBD1	TRBV7-2	TRBJ2-2	16	CASSRSGTGVTGELFF	TGTGCCAGCAGCCGATCCGGGACAGGGGTAACCGGGGAGCTGTTTTTT
NA	NA	TRBV5-6	TRBJ1-2	14	CASSRRKIRDGYTF	TGTGCCAGCAGCCGCCGCAAGATACGAGATGGCTACACCTTC
NA	TRBD2	TRBV7-2	TRBJ2-4	12	CASSLTGLGQYF	TGTGCCAGCAGCTTAACCGGACTAGGACAGTACTTC
many	NA	TRBV7-2	TRBJ1-1	13	CASSYGRGTEAFF	TGTGCCAGCAGCTACGGGCGTGGCACTGAAGCTTTCTTT
many	NA	TRBV7-2	TRBJ1-1	16	CASSFQGTPVNTEAFF	TGTGCCAGCAGCTTTCAGGGGACCCCCGTGAACACTGAAGCTTTCTTT
NA	NA	TRBV6-6	TRBJ1-6	15	CASSYGFRGNSPLHF	TGTGCCAGCAGTTACGGGTTTCGGGGAAATTCACCCCTCCACTTT
few	NA	TRBV20-1	TRBJ1-1	15	CSASSGAGGYTEAFF	TGCAGTGCTAGTTCAGGGGCCGGTGGGTACACTGAAGCTTTCTTT
few	TRBD2	TRBV12-3/TRBV12-4	TRBJ2-3	13	CASSGRATDTQYF	TGTGCCAGTAGCGGGAGGGCCACAGATACGCAGTATTTT
NA	NA	TRBV9	TRBJ2-7	13	CASIRGGGYEQYF	TGTGCCAGCATCCGAGGTGGCGGCTACGAGCAGTACTTC